Shown below are 31 T cell receptor beta chains from a single sample sequenced in a study of blood T cells in healthy people across ages. Sample-barcoded 5' priming and a J-beta primer mix drove a second PCR of roughly 6 to 12 cycles. TCRdb recomputed calls from the 5' RACE reads with MiXCR, one row per CDR3 protein. The repertoire has around 1,000,000 distinct CDR3 sequences, 20% to 25% of them found once; the top ten carry about 0.69%. These sequences were also reported in another study, on T cells of mothers and their children.

Sequenced sample: blood. These receptors all come from a girl aged 2 to 10 in good health.

The chain links TRBV6-6 to TRBJ2-4, with TRBD2 matching over 9 bases. Germline CDR1 and CDR2: MNHNY and SVGAGI (reference sequence). Trimming cost V 4 bases and J 8 bases; bases outside gene matches: 9. The CDR3 runs 15 residues. The CDR3 is CASSFYSGSRDIQYF. CDR3 nucleotide sequence: TGTGCCAGCAGTTTCTATAGCGGGAGTCGAGACATTCAGTACTTC.

This clonotype was seen more than once but under ten times. The chain joins TRBV3-1 to TRBJ2-1; 7 bases fit TRBD2. Per the germline V gene, CDR1 is LGHDT and CDR2 is YNNKEL (reference sequence). CDR3 length: 15 residues. The V gene end was trimmed by 3 bases and the J gene end by 15 bases; junction bases not matched to a gene: 17. The CDR3 spells CASSQDGGNQIRWFF. The CDR3 nucleotides read TGTGCCAGCAGCCAGGACGGGGGGAATCAAATCCGATGGTTCTTC.

The chain uses TRBV5-5 and TRBJ2-7; maybe TRBD1 (5 bases). Trimming shortened V by 5 bases and J by 2 bases, and 17 bases separated the two germline ends. The CDR3 is 15 amino acids. The germline CDR1 and CDR2 sequences are SGHKS and YYEKEE (reference sequence). CDR3 in DNA: TGTGCCAGCAGTTTTTTTACAGGATCAACCTACGAGCAGTACTTC. Translation: CASSFFTGSTYEQYF.

This chain connects TRBV7-2 to TRBJ2-1, with TRBD2 matching 10 bases. Trimming cost V 3 bases and J 5 bases; bases outside gene matches: 10. This CDR3 contains 17 residues. Germline assignment: CDR1 SGHTA and CDR2 FQGNSA. The CDR3 region is CASSFPAGGGIHNEQFF. The DNA for the CDR3 is TGTGCCAGCAGCTTCCCAGCGGGAGGGGGCATCCACAATGAGCAGTTCTTC.

This clonotype was seen only a few times. The chain couples TRBV4-3 to TRBJ2-5; 14 nucleotides align to TRBD2. Gene TRBJ2-1 matches the end of the DNA better, so the J call may be wrong. This CDR3 has 17 residues. Germline lookup yields CDR1 LGHNA and CDR2 YSLEER. This chain's CDR3 is CASSPRLAGGLMDEQFF. CDR3 DNA: TGCGCCAGCAGCCCTAGACTAGCGGGGGGGCTTATGGATGAGCAGTTCTTC.

This clonotype was detected only a few times. The CDR3 reads CASRSSRDGRSYEQYF. CDR3 DNA sequence: TGTGCCAGCAGAAGCTCCCGGGACGGACGATCCTACGAGCAGTACTTC. V and J are TRBV6-1 and TRBJ2-7; perhaps D is TRBD1 or TRBD2 (5 bases each). CDR3 length: 16 residues. Germline assignment: CDR1 MNHNS and CDR2 SASEGT. Trimming stripped 6 bases from V and 1 base from J, with 19 bases between.

This sequence joins TRBV7-9 and TRBJ2-5, with unresolved D. CDR1 is SEHNR and CDR2 is FQNEAQ in the germline V gene (reference sequence). The germline V and J ends were trimmed by 5 bases and 1 base, with 8 bases remaining between them. The CDR3 covers 13 residues. DNA for the CDR3: TGTGCCAGCAGCCGAGTAATCCAAGAGACCCAGTACTTC. It specifies CASSRVIQETQYF.

V gene TRBV4-2 combines with J gene TRBJ2-1; 8 bases align to TRBD2. V lost 4 bases and J lost 8; bases outside the gene matches: 16. Germline CDR1 and CDR2: LGHNA and YNFKEQ. The CDR3 consists of 17 residues. The DNA of the CDR3 is TGTGCCAGCAGCCCCGAAGGAAGGGGACTAGAGTCTTATGAGCAGTTCTTC. Protein sequence: CASSPEGRGLESYEQFF.

V is TRBV12-3 or TRBV12-4 and J is TRBJ1-4; perhaps TRBD1 as D (6 bases). CDR3 size: 14 residues. V dropped 6 bases and J dropped 2 bases, with 10 bases sitting between them. The CDR3 sequence: CASSHRVTNEKLFF. The CDR3 nucleotides are TGTGCCAGCAGCCACAGGGTGACTAATGAAAAACTGTTTTTT.

This clonotype has more than one count but fewer than ten. This chain links TRBV5-1 with TRBJ2-7; weak D call: TRBD2 (6 bases). Germline CDR1 SGHRS, CDR2 YFSETQ. The V and J ends lost 3 bases and 2 bases respectively, with 15 bases between them. CDR3 length: 15 residues. The chain's CDR3 is CASSYSPGDPYEQYF. The CDR3 nucleotides are TGCGCCAGCAGCTATTCCCCGGGAGACCCCTACGAGCAGTACTTC.

V and J are TRBV12-3 or TRBV12-4 and TRBJ2-4; D unresolved. Trimming took 1 base from V and 2 from J, leaving 6 bases between them. This CDR3 has 14 amino acids. CDR3 in amino acids: CASSLGPTKNIQYF. The CDR3 region has the DNA TGTGCCAGCAGTTTAGGGCCTACCAAAAACATTCAGTACTTC.

Worth noting for this clonotype: A read error may account for a junction end that differs from germline. The V and J genes are TRBV24-1 and TRBJ2-3; no clear D. Germline-derived CDR1 and CDR2 are KGHDR and SFDVKD. The CDR3 runs to 13 residues. CDR3 amino acids: CATSDLGQDTQCF. The CDR3 DNA sequence: TGTGCCACCAGTGATTTGGGCCAAGATACGCAGTGTTTT.

This clonotype was detected only a few times. The rearrangement links TRBV5-1 to TRBJ1-5, with a possible D match to TRBD1 (6 bases). V lost 4 bases to trimming and J lost 2 bases, with 13 bases between them. Germline CDR1 and CDR2: SGHRS and YFSETQ. This CDR3 is 15 amino acids long. The CDR3 DNA reads as TGCGCCAGCAGCCCGGGACACCAAGGCAATCAGCCCCAGCATTTT. It translates to CASSPGHQGNQPQHF. The full variable domain, completed using reference TRBV5-1 and TRBJ1-5, is KAGVTQTPRYLIKTRGQQVTLSCSPISGHRSVSWYQQTPGQGLQFLFEYFSETQRNKGNFPGRFSGRQFSNSRSEMNVSTLELGDSALYLCASSPGHQGNQPQHFGDGTRLSIL.

V and J are TRBV6-6 and TRBJ2-5; the D is unclear. The CDR3 loop spans 11 amino acids. The ends were cut back, 8 bases at V and 11 bases at J, with 15 bases in the middle. Germline CDR1 and CDR2: MNHNY and SVGAGI (reference sequence). The CDR3 DNA sequence: TGTGCCAGCCTGACATGGGATCGGCAGTACTTC. This codes for CASLTWDRQYF.

The chain recombines TRBV27 with TRBJ1-5, with TRBD1 matching over 7 bases. With 6 bases clipped from V and 3 bases from J, the junction kept 5 bases outside the gene matches. The germline gives CDR1 MNHEY, CDR2 SMNVEV (reference sequence). This CDR3 is built from 14 residues. The CDR3 reads CASSRQGVNQPQHF. In nucleotides, the CDR3 is TGTGCCAGCAGCCGACAGGGCGTCAATCAGCCCCAGCATTTT.

DNA of the CDR3: TGTGCCAGCAGTTTAGTAGCAAGCCAGCCCGGGGAGCTGTTTTTT. The encoded protein is CASSLVASQPGELFF. The chain recombines TRBV12-3 or TRBV12-4 with TRBJ2-2; D is undetermined. This CDR3 region has 15 residues. V was shortened by 1 base and J by 6 bases, with 12 bases between the two germline ends.

The chain combines TRBV5-5 with TRBJ1-2; D gene ambiguous. CDR3 size: 14 residues. V gave up 0 bases and J gave up 3 bases, with 9 bases separating them. Germline V gene sequence: CDR1 SGHKS, CDR2 YYEKEE (reference sequence). CDR3 sequence: CASSLVGWDYGYTF. The CDR3 DNA is TGTGCCAGCAGCTTGGTCGGTTGGGACTATGGCTACACCTTC.

The chain employs TRBV28 and TRBJ2-5, with D possibly being TRBD1 or TRBD2 (5 bases each). The tail of the sequence fits TRBJ2-7 better, so the J call may be wrong. This CDR3 comprises 20 residues. Germline V gene data show CDR1 as MDHEN and CDR2 as SYDVKM. CDR3 DNA: TGTGCCAGCAGTCCCCCATCCGGGGCAGGAATACCCGATGGGGTCTACGAGCAGTACTTC. This sequence encodes CASSPPSGAGIPDGVYEQYF.

This clonotype was picked up a small number of times. The chain joins TRBV28 to TRBJ2-7, with 7 bases identical to TRBD1. CDR1 MDHEN and CDR2 SYDVKM come from the germline V gene. Germline trimming cut 2 bases from V and 2 bases from J; bases unmatched to any gene: 9. This CDR3 has 16 amino acids. The DNA for the CDR3 is TGTGCCAGCAGTTTACTCACCTTCGGGACAGCCTACGAGCAGTACTTC. Its translation is CASSLLTFGTAYEQYF.

The CDR3 protein is CASDRGGYEQYF. In nucleotides, the CDR3 is TGTGCCAGTGACAGGGGAGGGTACGAGCAGTACTTC. The chain combines TRBV2 with TRBJ2-5, with a tentative D call TRBD1 (8 bases). The J call may be in error: the DNA end matches TRBJ2-7 better. The CDR3 has 12 residues. Germline V lookup: CDR1 SNHLY, CDR2 FYNNEI.

This clonotype was counted between two and nine times. The J gene is TRBJ2-6, the V gene TRBV3-1; D is undetermined. V was clipped by 3 bases and J by 0 bases, with 6 bases between them. Per the germline V gene, CDR1 is LGHDT and CDR2 is YNNKEL (reference sequence). This CDR3 spans 15 amino acids. CDR3 amino acids: CASSQLPSGANVLTF. CDR3 DNA sequence: TGTGCCAGCAGCCAGCTCCCCTCTGGGGCCAACGTCCTGACTTTC.

This clonotype was found a few times. This chain connects TRBV3-1 to TRBJ1-2; tentative D call: TRBD1 (6 bases). The V gene lost 3 bases and the J gene lost 8 bases, with 10 bases spanning the gap. The CDR3 loop spans 12 amino acids. Per the germline V gene, CDR1 is LGHDT and CDR2 is YNNKEL (reference sequence). Here the CDR3 reads CASSQGAPGYTF. In nucleotides, the CDR3 is TGTGCCAGCAGCCAGGGGGCGCCGGGCTACACCTTC.

This clonotype was found a few times. The chain recombines TRBV14 with TRBJ2-5; 10 bases match TRBD1. The germline gives CDR1 SGHDN, CDR2 FVKESK. The CDR3 length is 15 residues. V dropped 4 bases and J dropped 11; count of bases not matched to a gene: 13. The CDR3 here is CASSPDGQGVYGQYF. The CDR3 bases are TGTGCCAGCAGCCCAGACGGACAGGGGGTCTACGGGCAGTACTTC.

This clonotype has more than one count but fewer than ten. The chain recombines TRBV28 with TRBJ2-5, with D possibly matching TRBD2 (6 bases). This CDR3 spans 15 amino acids. Trimming shortened V by 8 bases and J by 2 bases, and 18 bases separated the two germline ends. Per germline, CDR1 MDHEN and CDR2 SYDVKM. CDR3 DNA sequence: TGTGCCAGCCGGGGGTGGGCTCCAGAACAAGAGACCCAGTACTTC. Amino acids: CASRGWAPEQETQYF.

The rearrangement joins TRBV7-2 to TRBJ1-6, with D hard to call. Germline-derived CDR1 and CDR2 are SGHTA and FQGNSA. The V and J ends lost 3 bases and 9 bases respectively, with 6 bases between them. CDR3 size: 12 residues. The CDR3 sequence: CASSLYTSPLHF. CDR3 sequence (DNA): TGTGCCAGCAGCTTGTACACTTCACCCCTCCACTTT.

This clonotype was observed once. The chain links TRBV12-3 or TRBV12-4 to TRBJ2-1; D remains unclear. Between the trimmed V and J ends, which lost 9 bases and 0 bases, there was a span of 24 bases. CDR3 length equals 18 residues. In DNA, the CDR3 is TGTGCCAGTTCCCCAACCCGCATAGAGGACCCCTCCTACAATGAGCAGTTCTTC. Translated: CASSPTRIEDPSYNEQFF.

This clonotype has only a few counts. This chain links TRBV6-5 with TRBJ2-5, with 7 bases aligning to TRBD2. The V gene's germline CDR1 is MNHEY and CDR2 SVGAGI. The CDR3 spans 14 residues. V was pared by 3 bases and J by 2 bases, with 3 bases of the junction left unmatched. Written as DNA, the CDR3 is TGTGCCAGCAGTTATTGGCGGGGGCAAGAGACCCAGTACTTC. Residues: CASSYWRGQETQYF.

The V and J genes are TRBV29-1 and TRBJ1-1; D gene unclear. The CDR3 extends over 13 amino acids. From germline, CDR1 is SQVTM and CDR2 ANQGSEA. Trimming shortened V by 8 bases and J by 0 bases, and 13 bases separated the two germline ends. The CDR3 DNA follows: TGCAGCTCCGCTGGGGTAATGAACACTGAAGCTTTCTTT. Encoded protein: CSSAGVMNTEAFF.

This chain joins TRBV4-1 and TRBJ2-1; D assignment may be TRBD1 or TRBD2 (5 bases each). The length of the CDR3 is 16 residues. The V and J ends lost 2 bases and 10 bases respectively, with 21 bases between them. Germline CDR1 is MGHRA and CDR2 is YSYEKL. The CDR3 here is CASSQPTRGTVPEQFF. The CDR3 region has the DNA TGCGCCAGCAGCCAACCAACCCGGGGCACAGTACCCGAGCAGTTCTTC.

The table lists this clonotype with a few counts. The chain carries TRBV7-9 and TRBJ2-1; D is possibly TRBD2 (5 bases). Trimming cost V 5 bases and J 0 bases, with 23 bases left between them. The CDR3 consists of 19 residues. In germline, CDR1 is SEHNR, CDR2 FQNEAQ (reference sequence). CDR3: CASSDPTKKADSSYNEQFF. In nucleotides, the CDR3 is TGTGCCAGCAGCGATCCGACAAAAAAAGCGGACTCCTCCTACAATGAGCAGTTCTTC.

This clonotype was observed a few times. This chain links TRBV20-1 with TRBJ2-1; D unresolved. The J call may be mistaken, given a closer DNA end match to TRBJ2-7. Germline loops: CDR1 DFQATT, CDR2 SNEGSKA (reference sequence). CDR3 size: 15 residues. This CDR3 is CSARDPLSPNYEQYF. CDR3 bases: TGCAGTGCTAGAGATCCTCTATCCCCTAACTACGAGCAGTACTTC.